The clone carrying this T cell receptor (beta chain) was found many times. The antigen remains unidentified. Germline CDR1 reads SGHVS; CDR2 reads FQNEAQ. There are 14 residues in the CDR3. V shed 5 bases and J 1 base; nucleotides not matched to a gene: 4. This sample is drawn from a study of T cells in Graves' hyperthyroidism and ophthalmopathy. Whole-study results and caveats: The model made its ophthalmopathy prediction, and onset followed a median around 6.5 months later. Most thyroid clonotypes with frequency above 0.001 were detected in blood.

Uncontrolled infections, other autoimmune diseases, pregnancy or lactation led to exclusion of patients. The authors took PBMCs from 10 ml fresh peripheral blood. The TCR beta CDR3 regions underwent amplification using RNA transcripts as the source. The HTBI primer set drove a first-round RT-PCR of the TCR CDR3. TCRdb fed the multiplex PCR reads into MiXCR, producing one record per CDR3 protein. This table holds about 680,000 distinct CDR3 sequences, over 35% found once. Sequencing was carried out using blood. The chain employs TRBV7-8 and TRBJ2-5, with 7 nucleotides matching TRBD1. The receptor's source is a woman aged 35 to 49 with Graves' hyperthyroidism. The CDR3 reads CASSVGTVQETQYF. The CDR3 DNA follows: TGTGCCAGCAGCGTTGGGACAGTCCAAGAGACCCAGTACTTC.